The entry below describes one T cell receptor (beta chain). The data were taken from a study of OX40 agonist ivuxolimab in advanced cancers. Assay: immunoSEQ multiplex PCR; the TCRdb copy retains only in-frame clones and omits some. Of 90,000 to 120,000 clones in the sample, 80% to 95% were seen once. This clonotype was sampled from an adult with an advanced solid tumor such as melanoma, head and neck, liver or kidney cancer. The sample was CD4+ or CD8+ T cells sorted from blood, taken in a trial of the OX40 agonist ivuxolimab.

The CDR3 region has the DNA TGTGCCAGCAGTAACCGGGACAGGGGGTTCGATGAGCAGTTCTTC. Translating it yields CASSNRDRGFDEQFF. The gene calls are TRBV6-5 and TRBJ2-1; 11 nucleotides align to TRBD1. Looked up from germline, CDR1 is MNHEY and CDR2 is SVGAGI. This CDR3 has 15 amino acids. Unmatched junction bases numbered 8, after V lost 5 bases and J lost 8 bases.